Each of the 20 T cell receptor beta chains below was sequenced from the same sample in a study of T cell responses to AZD1222 COVID-19 vaccine. Using immunoSEQ multiplex PCR, the repertoire was profiled, and TCRdb retains in-frame clones only, with some absent. In the table there are roughly 100,000 clones, roughly 90% of which are singletons. Sequenced material: peripheral blood, taken on day 0 of AZD1222 vaccination. The receptors stem from an adult in good health.

The chain employs TRBV5-1 and TRBJ2-7; 7 positions agree with TRBD2. Germline-derived CDR1 and CDR2 are SGHRS and YFSETQ. Trimming removed 0 bases from V and 4 bases from J; junction bases left unmatched: 10. The CDR3 runs to 16 residues. Written as DNA, the CDR3 is TGCGCCAGCAGCTTGGCATCGGGAGGAGAGTTATACGAGCAGTACTTC. Its translation is CASSLASGGELYEQYF.

V gene TRBV11-2 combines with J gene TRBJ2-7; D unclear. CDR1 is SGHAT, CDR2 FQNNGV, per germline. Trimming took off 2 bases at V and 5 bases at J, with 10 bases between the two ends. The CDR3 totals 13 residues. The DNA of the CDR3 is TGTGCCAGCAGCTTACGCATGAAAAACGAGCAGTACTTC. Translating gives CASSLRMKNEQYF.

This clone occurred a few times. The chain employs TRBV6-4 and TRBJ2-7; D perhaps matches TRBD2 (5 bases). The V end was cut by 4 bases, the J end by 6 bases, with 10 bases between. Germline V CDR1 and CDR2: MRHNA, SNTAGT. The CDR3 length is 12 residues. Written as DNA, the CDR3 is TGTGCCAGCAGTGCAGGAGAGGGCGAGCAGTACTTC. Translating gives CASSAGEGEQYF.

This chain links TRBV7-9 with TRBJ1-1, with D possibly TRBD1 on 6 matching bases. Germline V gene lookup returns CDR1 SEHNR and CDR2 FQNEAQ (reference sequence). The ends were cut back, 5 bases at V and 5 bases at J, with 18 bases in the middle. The CDR3 is 15 residues long. Here the CDR3 reads CASSPWGGPPTEAFF. The CDR3 DNA reads TGTGCCAGCAGCCCATGGGGGGGGCCCCCGACTGAAGCTTTCTTT.

V usage is TRBV15 and J usage is TRBJ2-3; no definite D call. The germline V gene has CDR1 LNHNV and CDR2 YYDKDF (reference sequence). The V end lost 0 bases, the J end lost 2 bases, and 18 bases lay between the germline ends. CDR3 length equals 18 residues. This chain's CDR3 is CATSRDRAVYTLTDTQYF. The CDR3 DNA reads as TGTGCCACCAGCAGAGATCGGGCCGTCTACACCCTCACAGATACGCAGTATTTT.

The J gene is TRBJ2-5, the V gene TRBV6-2 or TRBV6-3, with 9 bases matching TRBD1. Germline CDR1 is MNHEY and CDR2 is SVGEGT. CDR3 length: 18 residues. Trimming cost V 5 bases and J 4 bases; bases outside gene matches: 17. The CDR3 DNA sequence: TGTGCCAGCAGTCCCACCCGGGACAGGGTTGGTGGTAGAGAGACCCAGTACTTC. Translation: CASSPTRDRVGGRETQYF.

V gene TRBV28 combines with J gene TRBJ2-5, with D possibly being TRBD2 (6 bases). The CDR3 totals 13 residues. V gave up 11 bases and J gave up 5 bases, with 18 bases separating them. Germline loops: CDR1 MDHEN, CDR2 SYDVKM. CDR3 in amino acids: CAGCAAGMETQYF. CDR3 DNA: TGTGCCGGTTGCGCTGCGGGAATGGAGACCCAGTACTTC.

This chain joins TRBV10-3 and TRBJ2-6; no definite D call. CDR3 length: 14 residues. V was pared by 6 bases and J by 1 base, with 7 bases between. The germline V gene has CDR1 ENHRY and CDR2 SYGVKD. The CDR3: CAIRDPSGANVLTF. CDR3 nucleotides: TGTGCCATCAGAGACCCGTCTGGGGCCAACGTCCTGACTTTC.

The gene calls are TRBV19 and TRBJ1-4, with 8 positions matching TRBD1. In germline, CDR1 is LNHDA, CDR2 SQIVND (reference sequence). Trimming took 9 bases from V and 11 from J; bases not matched to a gene: 14. The CDR3 consists of 14 residues. The CDR3 loop reads CASRTGTSTEKLFF. CDR3 nucleotide sequence: TGTGCCAGCCGGACAGGGACTTCAACGGAGAAACTGTTTTTT.

This chain uses TRBV4-3 with TRBJ1-2; D unclear. Looked up from germline, CDR1 is LGHNA and CDR2 is YSLEER. CDR3 size: 16 residues. V lost 0 bases and J 1 base, leaving 12 bases between the germline ends. The CDR3: CASSQEAADFNYGYTF. DNA of the CDR3: TGCGCCAGCAGCCAAGAGGCAGCCGACTTTAACTATGGCTACACCTTC.

This clone appeared once. This chain connects TRBV11-1 to TRBJ1-1; D unclear. CDR1 and CDR2 (germline): SGHAT, FQDESV (reference sequence). The CDR3 runs to 11 residues. Trimming pared 8 bases from V and 1 base from J, leaving 5 bases between. The chain's CDR3 is CASGQNTEAFF. CDR3 bases: TGTGCCAGCGGCCAGAACACTGAAGCTTTCTTT.

This sequence joins TRBV24-1 and TRBJ2-5, with TRBD2 identical over 8 bases. J gave up 5 bases and V 3 bases, and 7 bases lay outside the gene matches. CDR1 is KGHDR, CDR2 SFDVKD, per germline. The CDR3 covers 15 residues. The CDR3 region has the DNA TGTGCCACCAGTGATATGGCGGGGGGAATGGAGACCCAGTACTTC. This codes for CATSDMAGGMETQYF.

V usage is TRBV11-3 and J usage is TRBJ1-2; no clear D. CDR1 SGHNT and CDR2 YENEEA come from the germline V gene. The CDR3 extends over 15 amino acids. Trimming shortened V by 0 bases and J by 6 bases, and 14 bases separated the two germline ends. The DNA for the CDR3 is TGTGCCAGCAGCTTAGACCCCGGCGGCGCTAATGGCTACACCTTC. It yields the protein CASSLDPGGANGYTF.

CDR3 sequence: CSVKTGEGGYGYTF. CDR3 in DNA: TGCAGCGTTAAGACAGGGGAGGGCGGCTATGGCTACACCTTC. The V gene is TRBV29-1, the J gene TRBJ1-2, with 8 nucleotides matching TRBD1. The J segment lost 4 bases and the V segment lost 5 bases, leaving 9 bases of the junction unmatched. Germline CDR1 reads SQVTM; CDR2 reads ANQGSEA. The CDR3 extends over 14 amino acids.

This chain uses TRBV2 with TRBJ2-1; D tentatively fits TRBD1 or TRBD2 (5 bases each). Trimming took off 10 bases at V and 9 bases at J, with 19 bases between the two ends. Germline V CDR1 and CDR2: SNHLY, FYNNEI. This CDR3 is 13 amino acids long. The CDR3 here is CATSTVGTIEQFF. The CDR3, as DNA: TGTGCCACCTCAACCGTCGGGACGATTGAGCAGTTCTTC.

The chain is built from TRBV7-2 and TRBJ2-3, with 10 bases aligning to TRBD2. V shed 1 base and J 5 bases; nucleotides not matched to a gene: 6. Germline CDR1 is SGHTA and CDR2 is FQGNSA. This CDR3 is 16 amino acids long. The CDR3 is CASSLVLSGGEDTQYF. For the CDR3, the DNA is TGTGCCAGCAGCTTAGTCTTAAGCGGGGGGGAAGATACGCAGTATTTT. The entire variable domain, with the rest obtained from reference TRBV7-2 and TRBJ2-3, is as follows: GAGVSQSPSNKVTEKGKDVELRCDPISGHTALYWYRQSLGQGLEFLIYFQGNSAPDKSGLPSDRFSAERTGGSVSTLTIQRTQQEDSAVYLCASSLVLSGGEDTQYFGPGTRLTVL.

The V gene is TRBV2, the J gene TRBJ1-6, with TRBD1 matching over 7 bases. Germline CDR1 is SNHLY and CDR2 is FYNNEI. Losses at the gene ends were 8 bases for V and 9 bases for J; bases not matched to a gene: 10. The CDR3 is 14 amino acids. CDR3 protein: CASLPATGVSPLHF. The CDR3 nucleotides read TGTGCCAGCCTTCCTGCCACAGGGGTTTCACCCCTCCACTTT.

The V call is TRBV30, the J call TRBJ1-5; 7 bases match TRBD1. Germline V gene data show CDR1 as GTSNPN and CDR2 as SVGIG (reference sequence). V lost 4 bases, J lost 7 bases, and 7 bases stayed unmatched. The CDR3 runs to 13 residues. CDR3 in DNA: TGTGCCTGGAAGCAGGGGGGCGGGCAGCCCCAGCATTTT. This codes for CAWKQGGGQPQHF.

V usage is TRBV19 and J usage is TRBJ2-1; D is possibly TRBD1 or TRBD2 (5 bases each). V lost 1 base, J lost 6 bases, and 16 bases lay in between. CDR1 is LNHDA, CDR2 SQIVND, per germline (reference sequence). The CDR3 runs to 16 residues. The CDR3 bases are TGTGCCAGTAGTATAGGGGGTAGACAGAGGGGCAATGAGCAGTTCTTC. This translates into CASSIGGRQRGNEQFF.

The sample holds one count of this clone. The chain has TRBV28 and TRBJ2-1, with TRBD2 identical over 10 bases. This CDR3 comprises 14 residues. The germline CDR1 and CDR2 sequences are MDHEN and SYDVKM. V shed 7 bases, J shed 7 bases, and the junction held 7 bases outside the gene matches. The CDR3 is CASIPGLANNEQFF. The DNA of the CDR3 is TGTGCCAGCATCCCGGGACTAGCGAATAATGAGCAGTTCTTC.